The 28 T cell receptor beta chains given below trace back to one sample, sequenced in a study of T-cell reconstitution after alpha-beta-depleted transplantation in children. A TCRbeta library incorporating unique molecular identifiers was prepared. From the PCR reads, TCRdb called clonotypes with MiXCR, one entry per CDR3 protein. The table records approximately 170,000 distinct CDR3 sequences, around 10% of them present only once. The material was PBMCs, obtained before TCRalphabeta/CD19-depleted stem cell transplant. Receptors were obtained from a boy between 2 and 10 years old with acute myeloid leukemia, due to receive a stem cell transplant.

In this sample, this clonotype turned up many times. The rearrangement uses TRBV15 and TRBJ1-1, with D hard to call. V dropped 2 bases and J dropped 6 bases, with 10 bases sitting between them. This CDR3 comprises 13 residues. Germline CDR1 LNHNV, CDR2 YYDKDF (reference sequence). The CDR3, as DNA: TGTGCCACCAGCAGACATAGAAGCCCTGAAGCTTTCTTT. Protein: CATSRHRSPEAFF.

This clonotype has ten or more counts. CDR3 bases: TGTGCCAGCAGCCCTAGACGGACAGATACGCAGTATTTT. This translates into CASSPRRTDTQYF. J is TRBJ2-3 and V is TRBV5-5; D gene unclear. CDR1 and CDR2 (germline): SGHKS, YYEKEE (reference sequence). Trimming took off 4 bases at V and 3 bases at J, with 9 bases between the two ends. CDR3 length: 13 residues.

This clonotype was observed at least ten times. This chain links TRBV6-5 with TRBJ2-7; 7 bases map to TRBD1. CDR1 and CDR2 from the germline V gene are MNHEY and SVGAGI. Unmatched junction bases numbered 10, after V lost 8 bases and J lost 3 bases. The CDR3 spans 14 residues. Here the CDR3 reads CASCPGHRGYEQYV. CDR3 sequence (DNA): TGTGCCAGCTGTCCTGGGCACAGGGGCTACGAGCAGTACGTC.

The J gene is TRBJ2-7, the V gene TRBV7-2, with D unclear. Per germline, CDR1 SGHTA and CDR2 FQGNSA. The CDR3 has 14 amino acids. Trimming removed 1 base from V and 0 bases from J, with 7 bases in between. CDR3 sequence reads: CASSLGLSSYEQYF. DNA of the CDR3: TGTGCCAGCAGCTTAGGACTGAGCTCCTACGAGCAGTACTTC.

This clonotype showed up just a few times. This chain connects TRBV29-1 to TRBJ2-3, with TRBD2 identical over 14 bases. The germline CDR1 and CDR2 sequences are SQVTM and ANQGSEA. The CDR3 is made up of 14 amino acids. The V gene end was trimmed by 7 bases and the J gene end by 4 bases; junction bases not matched to a gene: 4. The CDR3 DNA reads as TGCAGCGCCGTGACTAGCGGGAGGGCAGATACGCAGTATTTT. It is translated as CSAVTSGRADTQYF.

This clonotype was detected ten times or more. CDR3 sequence: CSALMGSYNSPLHF. The CDR3 nucleotides read TGCAGTGCTCTCATGGGGTCCTATAATTCACCCCTCCACTTT. This rearrangement joins TRBV20-1 to TRBJ1-6; no clear D. V was trimmed by 5 bases and J by 1 base, leaving 9 bases between them. The CDR3 is 14 amino acids. Germline assignment: CDR1 DFQATT and CDR2 SNEGSKA (reference sequence).

At least ten counts were recorded for this clonotype. The rearrangement uses TRBV12-3 or TRBV12-4 and TRBJ1-1; 7 bases map to TRBD1. V trimming: 3 bases; J trimming: 10 bases; junction bases outside the gene matches: 11. This CDR3 comprises 14 residues. CDR3 in amino acids: CASSFNDRARGAFF. The CDR3 nucleotides read TGTGCCAGCAGTTTCAACGACAGGGCCAGGGGAGCTTTCTTT.

This clonotype came up many times. The genes are TRBV27 and TRBJ1-4; D is uncertain. The germline V gene has CDR1 MNHEY and CDR2 SMNVEV (reference sequence). The CDR3 contains 14 residues. Trimming removed 6 bases from V and 3 bases from J, with 11 bases in between. In DNA form, the CDR3 reads TGTGCCAGCAGAAACCTGGACTCTAATGAAAAACTGTTTTTT. It codes for CASRNLDSNEKLFF.

In its sample, this clonotype was seen many times. The gene calls are TRBV12-3 or TRBV12-4 and TRBJ1-5, with a tentative D call TRBD1 (5 bases). The CDR3 is 14 amino acids. V lost 8 bases to trimming and J lost 1 base, with 12 bases between them. CDR3 bases: TGTGCCAGCCGCACGGGGGAAAGCAATCAGCCCCAGCATTTT. Amino acid sequence: CASRTGESNQPQHF.

Ten or more counts support this clonotype. This sequence joins TRBV25-1 and TRBJ2-7, with D tentatively TRBD1 or TRBD2 (5 bases each). The germline gives CDR1 MGHDK, CDR2 SYGVNS. The V end was cut by 4 bases, the J end by 3 bases, with 16 bases between. The length of the CDR3 is 15 residues. CDR3 amino acids: CASSGPGTENYEQYV. The CDR3 DNA reads as TGTGCCAGCAGTGGTCCCGGGACGGAGAACTACGAGCAGTACGTC.

Ten or more counts support this clonotype. This rearrangement joins TRBV14 to TRBJ2-1; tentative D call: TRBD2 (6 bases). Germline V gene lookup returns CDR1 SGHDN and CDR2 FVKESK. This CDR3 contains 16 residues. Deletions cut 1 base from V and 8 bases from J, with 18 bases between. CDR3 in DNA: TGTGCCAGCAGCCAAGTCCCGGGGGTTCTTCGGGATGAGCAGTTCTTC. Translating it yields CASSQVPGVLRDEQFF.

This clonotype was seen ten or more times. The chain links TRBV28 to TRBJ2-4; D possibly corresponds to TRBD1 (5 bases). This CDR3 has 17 residues. The germline V gene has CDR1 MDHEN and CDR2 SYDVKM. The V end was cut by 7 bases, the J end by 0 bases, with 19 bases between. Written as DNA, the CDR3 is TGTGCCAGCACCAAAGAGGCAGGGCGATTAGCCAAAAACATTCAGTACTTC. It is translated as CASTKEAGRLAKNIQYF.

The sample holds many counts of this clonotype. This chain links TRBV6-5 with TRBJ1-6; D call uncertain. The CDR3 loop spans 14 amino acids. Germline V lookup: CDR1 MNHEY, CDR2 SVGAGI. The V end lost 1 base, the J end lost 8 bases, and 9 bases lay between the germline ends. The DNA of the CDR3 is TGTGCCAGCAGTTACTTTCCGGGCTATTCACCCCTCCACTTT. It translates to CASSYFPGYSPLHF.

A single count supports this clonotype. The V and J genes are TRBV30 and TRBJ2-4; 7 bases match TRBD1. The CDR3 consists of 14 residues. Germline V gene data show CDR1 as GTSNPN and CDR2 as SVGIG (reference sequence). J lost 3 bases, V lost 3 bases, and 5 bases had no gene match. The CDR3 nucleotides read TGTGCCTGGAGGACTACAGGGGTCAAAAACATTCAGTACTTC. It yields the protein CAWRTTGVKNIQYF.

This clonotype has ten or more counts. The chain recombines TRBV7-2 with TRBJ2-1; D is unresolved. Trimming left V 1 base short and J 7 bases short, with 14 bases between. The CDR3 consists of 15 residues. Germline loops: CDR1 SGHTA, CDR2 FQGNSA. CDR3 sequence reads: CASSLVQVTINEQFF. The DNA for the CDR3 is TGTGCCAGCAGCTTAGTGCAGGTGACCATTAATGAGCAGTTCTTC.

This clonotype was detected ten times or more. This chain connects TRBV4-1 to TRBJ1-1, with D unresolved. CDR3 length: 13 amino acids. The V gene lost 6 bases and the J gene lost 4 bases, with 12 bases spanning the gap. Germline V CDR1 and CDR2: MGHRA, YSYEKL. CDR3 sequence reads: CASRFAAGTEAFF. CDR3 in DNA: TGCGCCAGCAGGTTCGCGGCGGGCACTGAAGCTTTCTTT.

The J gene is TRBJ1-2, the V gene TRBV2; D unresolved. Germline V gene data show CDR1 as SNHLY and CDR2 as FYNNEI. Trimming pared 5 bases from V and 5 bases from J, leaving 15 bases between. This CDR3 spans 14 amino acids. The CDR3 DNA reads TGTGCCAGCAGTCCCCTCGGGGTTCAATATGGCTACACCTTC. Its translation is CASSPLGVQYGYTF.

Many counts were recorded for this clonotype. The rearrangement links TRBV20-1 to TRBJ2-1; D is unresolved. The CDR3 covers 16 residues. Germline V lookup: CDR1 DFQATT, CDR2 SNEGSKA (reference sequence). Trimming pared 0 bases from V and 5 bases from J, leaving 17 bases between. In nucleotides, the CDR3 is TGCAGTGCTAGAGATGGGCTAGTCATAGAGGACAATGAGCAGTTCTTC. As protein: CSARDGLVIEDNEQFF.

Written as DNA, the CDR3 is TGTGCCAGCAGTTTCTCAGTTGCAACTAATGAAAAACTGTTTTTT. Translation gives CASSFSVATNEKLFF. The chain employs TRBV7-2 and TRBJ1-4; no firm D call. CDR3 length: 15 amino acids. Germline V gene lookup returns CDR1 SGHTA and CDR2 FQGNSA. Trimming removed 6 bases at V and 0 bases at J, with 11 bases between.

The chain recombines TRBV10-1 with TRBJ2-1; D may be TRBD1 (5 bases). V shed 0 bases and J shed 4 bases, with 10 bases lying between them. CDR3 length equals 15 residues. In germline, CDR1 is WNHNN, CDR2 SYGVQD (reference sequence). CDR3 sequence (DNA): TGCGCCAGCAGTGAGTCTTCAGGGTGGTACAATGAGCAGTTCTTC. It codes for CASSESSGWYNEQFF.

This clonotype appeared many times. The CDR3 spells CASRPTGGVITEAFF. The CDR3 DNA sequence: TGCGCCAGCAGGCCGACAGGGGGCGTGATCACTGAAGCTTTCTTT. The chain uses TRBV5-1 and TRBJ1-1; TRBD1 agrees at 10 bases. V lost 5 bases, J lost 4 bases, and 8 bases stayed unmatched. The CDR3 spans 15 residues. Germline V gene lookup returns CDR1 SGHRS and CDR2 YFSETQ.

This clonotype came up many times. The rearrangement uses TRBV20-1 and TRBJ2-3, with D possibly TRBD1 on 5 matching bases. V was shortened by 6 bases and J by 6 bases, with 10 bases between the two germline ends. The CDR3 totals 11 residues. Germline CDR1 reads DFQATT; CDR2 reads SNEGSKA (reference sequence). As DNA, the CDR3 is TGCAGTGCCAACTACAGGGATACGCAGTATTTT. Translation gives CSANYRDTQYF.

This clonotype was detected many times. The chain combines TRBV27 with TRBJ2-3; D gene uncertain. The CDR3 runs to 15 residues. Germline CDR1 reads MNHEY; CDR2 reads SMNVEV (reference sequence). V was pared by 6 bases and J by 4 bases, with 17 bases between. CDR3 sequence: CASRRKVPVADTQYF. The CDR3 DNA reads TGTGCCAGCAGGCGTAAGGTGCCCGTCGCAGATACGCAGTATTTT.

The sample holds many counts of this clonotype. The J gene is TRBJ1-1, the V gene TRBV29-1; D is perhaps TRBD1 (6 bases). The V and J ends lost 4 bases and 4 bases respectively, with 19 bases between them. Germline CDR1 SQVTM, CDR2 ANQGSEA. The CDR3 is 15 amino acids. The CDR3 sequence is CSVGTGAPGVTEAFF. In DNA form, the CDR3 reads TGCAGCGTTGGAACGGGGGCGCCGGGAGTCACTGAAGCTTTCTTT.

This clonotype was picked up many times. The rearrangement joins TRBV10-1 to TRBJ2-5; 14 bases are a match to TRBD2. CDR3 size: 17 residues. J gave up 5 bases and V 4 bases, and 9 bases lay outside the gene matches. Germline V gene sequence: CDR1 WNHNN, CDR2 SYGVQD (reference sequence). CDR3 sequence reads: CASSARTSGRNRETQYF. CDR3 DNA: TGCGCCAGCAGTGCCCGGACTAGCGGGAGGAATCGTGAGACCCAGTACTTC.

There are many counts of this clonotype. The V and J genes are TRBV24-1 and TRBJ2-5; 10 bases align to TRBD1. The CDR3 runs to 17 residues. The germline CDR1 and CDR2 sequences are KGHDR and SFDVKD. The V segment lost 4 bases and the J segment 3 bases; nucleotides outside the gene matches: 10. The CDR3 coding sequence is TGTGCCACCAGTGACGTACCCTTCGGGACAGGGGAAGAGACCCAGTACTTC. Amino acids: CATSDVPFGTGEETQYF.

The genes are TRBV6-1 and TRBJ1-1; D not resolved. The CDR3 totals 16 residues. CDR1 is MNHNS, CDR2 SASEGT, per germline. The V gene lost 5 bases and the J gene lost 3 bases, with 19 bases spanning the gap. The CDR3 region has the DNA TGTGCCAGCAGTACCCGGACCCAGGCGACGTACACTGAAGCTTTCTTT. Translated: CASSTRTQATYTEAFF.

The table lists this clonotype with many counts. The V and J genes are TRBV29-1 and TRBJ1-3, with 7 bases matching TRBD1. Germline V gene sequence: CDR1 SQVTM, CDR2 ANQGSEA. J lost 1 base, V lost 4 bases, and 4 bases had no gene match. The CDR3 is made up of 14 amino acids. CDR3 sequence reads: CSVVDRASGNTIYF. The CDR3 DNA reads as TGCAGCGTTGTCGACAGGGCTTCTGGAAACACCATATATTTT.